These 20 T cell receptor beta chains were sequenced from one sample in a study of shared clonotypes between healthy human individuals. Sequencing was performed with immunoSEQ multiplex PCR; in TCRdb, only in-frame clones are kept and a portion is missing. The sample carries about 820,000 clones, over 90% recorded once. CD45RO-negative cells were positively selected for CCR7, leaving out terminally differentiated effector memory CD45RA+ cells. The source material was naive CD8+ T cells sorted from blood. All receptors derive from a man aged 25 to 45 in good health.

With respect to this clone: Other DNA sequences in this specimen translate into the identical CDR3. The chain has TRBV14 and TRBJ2-3; no clear D. V lost 1 base and J 1 base, leaving 6 bases between the germline ends. The CDR3 has 14 amino acids. CDR1 and CDR2 from the germline V gene are SGHDN and FVKESK. The CDR3 coding sequence is TGTGCCAGCAGCCAAGGTCAGCGCACAGATACGCAGTATTTT. Translation gives CASSQGQRTDTQYF. Combining the CDR3 with reference TRBV14 and TRBJ2-3 gives the whole variable domain EAGVTQFPSHSVIEKGQTVTLRCDPISGHDNLYWYRRVMGKEIKFLLHFVKESKQDESGMPNNRFLAERTGGTYSTLKVQPAELEDSGVYFCASSQGQRTDTQYFGPGTRLTVL.

This clone was observed once. Other DNA sequences in this specimen translate into the identical CDR3. The genes are TRBV18 and TRBJ1-5; D is unresolved. Trimming pared 3 bases from V and 0 bases from J, leaving 6 bases between. The CDR3 extends over 14 amino acids. Germline CDR1 is KGHSH and CDR2 is LQKENI. CDR3 loop: CASSPPGSNQPQHF. The CDR3 nucleotides read TGTGCCAGCTCACCCCCAGGTAGCAATCAGCCCCAGCATTTT.

The chain is built from TRBV19 and TRBJ1-5; 9 nucleotides align to TRBD1. CDR1 and CDR2 from the germline V gene are LNHDA and SQIVND (reference sequence). The CDR3 is made up of 16 amino acids. V dropped 5 bases and J dropped 4; count of bases not matched to a gene: 9. The CDR3: CASSPGMGQGNQPQHF. DNA of the CDR3: TGTGCCAGTAGTCCCGGAATGGGACAGGGTAATCAGCCCCAGCATTTT.

The chain couples TRBV15 to TRBJ2-1; TRBD1 agrees at 7 bases. The CDR3 totals 15 residues. V dropped 4 bases and J dropped 2; count of bases not matched to a gene: 5. Germline V lookup: CDR1 LNHNV, CDR2 YYDKDF (reference sequence). This chain's CDR3 is CATSIVGQAYNEQFF. As DNA, the CDR3 is TGTGCCACCAGCATCGTAGGACAGGCCTACAATGAGCAGTTCTTC.

The rearrangement uses TRBV10-3 and TRBJ2-7; 10 nucleotides match TRBD2. Germline lookup yields CDR1 ENHRY and CDR2 SYGVKD. The trim removed 0 bases at V and 5 bases at J, leaving 7 bases unmatched. The CDR3 runs 16 residues. Here the CDR3 reads CAISESGSGRAHEQYF. CDR3 sequence (DNA): TGTGCCATCAGTGAGTCTGGAAGCGGGAGGGCCCACGAGCAGTACTTC.

This sequence joins TRBV11-2 and TRBJ2-4; the D is unclear. Germline lookup yields CDR1 SGHAT and CDR2 FQNNGV. The CDR3 is made up of 10 amino acids. V was pared by 8 bases and J by 9 bases, with 8 bases between. CDR3 nucleotides: TGTGCCAGCCTACTGGGCATTCAGTACTTC. Its protein is CASLLGIQYF. The full variable domain, with the rest looked up from reference TRBV11-2 and TRBJ2-4, is EAGVAQSPRYKIIEKRQSVAFWCNPISGHATLYWYQQILGQGPKLLIQFQNNGVVDDSQLPKDRFSAERLKGVDSTLKIQPAKLEDSAVYLCASLLGIQYFGAGTRLSVL.

V gene TRBV5-6 combines with J gene TRBJ1-2; 7 bases are shared with TRBD1. The CDR3 sequence is 14 residues long. In germline, CDR1 is SGHDT, CDR2 YYEEEE. V lost 2 bases to trimming and J lost 8 bases; unmatched junction nucleotides: 9. The CDR3 is CASSLGDSVRGYTF. CDR3 nucleotide sequence: TGTGCCAGCAGCTTAGGGGACAGCGTGAGGGGCTACACCTTC.

This clone has only one observation. The rearrangement uses TRBV27 and TRBJ2-7; D is undetermined. The CDR3 extends over 17 amino acids. Per the germline V gene, CDR1 is MNHEY and CDR2 is SMNVEV (reference sequence). Trimming took 2 bases from V and 2 from J, leaving 19 bases between them. The CDR3 is CASSLTPGTSFAYEQYF. CDR3 sequence (DNA): TGTGCCAGCAGTTTAACCCCCGGAACGAGTTTCGCCTACGAGCAGTACTTC.

The count of this clone is one. The gene calls are TRBV28 and TRBJ1-1, with a tentative D call TRBD1 (5 bases). Germline V gene data show CDR1 as MDHEN and CDR2 as SYDVKM. CDR3 length equals 14 residues. The ends were cut back, 1 base at V and 3 bases at J, with 9 bases in the middle. This CDR3 is CASSLSRAHTEAFF. The CDR3 coding sequence is TGTGCCAGCAGTTTATCCAGGGCCCACACTGAAGCTTTCTTT.

The V call is TRBV27, the J call TRBJ2-3; the match to TRBD2 covers 14 bases. J gave up 0 bases and V 8 bases, and 10 bases lay outside the gene matches. The CDR3 loop spans 18 amino acids. Germline assignment: CDR1 MNHEY and CDR2 SMNVEV (reference sequence). CDR3 nucleotides: TGTGCCAGCGCAGTCCGGGGACTAGCGGGGGCTAGCACAGATACGCAGTATTTT. This sequence encodes CASAVRGLAGASTDTQYF.

The table lists this clone with a count of one. The chain carries TRBV7-9 and TRBJ2-2, with TRBD2 identical over 7 bases. Germline CDR1 reads SEHNR; CDR2 reads FQNEAQ (reference sequence). The CDR3 covers 14 residues. V was clipped by 3 bases and J by 6 bases; unmatched bases: 4. CDR3: CASSLREGPGELFF. Written as DNA, the CDR3 is TGTGCCAGCAGCTTGAGGGAGGGCCCCGGGGAGCTGTTTTTT. Based on the CDR3 plus reference TRBV7-9 and TRBJ2-2, the full variable domain is DTGVSQNPRHKITKRGQNVTFRCDPISEHNRLYWYRQTLGQGPEFLTYFQNEAQLEKSRLLSDRFSAERPKGSFSTLEIQRTEQGDSAMYLCASSLREGPGELFFGEGSRLTVL.

J is TRBJ2-1 and V is TRBV29-1; D not certain. In germline, CDR1 is SQVTM, CDR2 ANQGSEA. The V end lost 3 bases, the J end lost 7 bases, and 7 bases lay between the germline ends. CDR3 size: 11 residues. The DNA of the CDR3 is TGCAGCGTTGAGGCATCGAATGAGCAGTTCTTC. As protein: CSVEASNEQFF.

The gene calls are TRBV7-9 and TRBJ1-2; TRBD1 might be the D (6 bases). CDR3 length: 14 amino acids. The V and J ends lost 3 bases and 5 bases respectively, with 13 bases between them. CDR1 and CDR2 (germline): SEHNR, FQNEAQ (reference sequence). The CDR3: CASSFFRGSYGYTF. CDR3 DNA sequence: TGTGCCAGCAGCTTTTTCAGGGGTTCGTATGGCTACACCTTC.

The gene calls are TRBV19 and TRBJ2-1; TRBD1 matches 8 bases. The CDR3 runs 17 residues. Trimming at V came to 4 bases and at J to 0 bases, leaving 8 bases not matched to a gene. CDR1 is LNHDA and CDR2 is SQIVND in the germline V gene (reference sequence). CDR3 in amino acids: CASSTNRDRSSYNEQFF. CDR3 in DNA: TGTGCCAGTAGTACAAACCGGGACAGGAGCTCCTACAATGAGCAGTTCTTC.

The CDR3 sequence is CASSPPPGGHRRYEKLFF. The CDR3 nucleotides read TGTGCCAGCAGCCCGCCCCCGGGGGGACACAGGCGTTATGAAAAACTGTTTTTT. The V call is TRBV14, the J call TRBJ1-4, with D perhaps TRBD1 (6 bases). Per the germline V gene, CDR1 is SGHDN and CDR2 is FVKESK. The CDR3 length is 18 residues. V lost 4 bases and J lost 6, with 24 bases in between.

V and J are TRBV19 and TRBJ2-1, with TRBD2 matching over 7 bases. Trimming took 5 bases from V and 0 from J; bases not matched to a gene: 4. This CDR3 spans 15 amino acids. Germline V gene lookup returns CDR1 LNHDA and CDR2 SQIVND (reference sequence). The CDR3 loop reads CASSLAAPSYNEQFF. The DNA for the CDR3 is TGTGCCAGTAGTCTAGCGGCCCCCTCCTACAATGAGCAGTTCTTC.

The chain carries TRBV12-5 and TRBJ2-3; D is undetermined. The CDR3 has 12 residues. Germline CDR1 LGHNT, CDR2 FRNRAP. Trimming shortened V by 8 bases and J by 5 bases, and 11 bases separated the two germline ends. CDR3 DNA sequence: TGTGCTAGTAGCCAGGCGGTAGATACGCAGTATTTT. This sequence encodes CASSQAVDTQYF.

The chain has TRBV19 and TRBJ2-7, with TRBD2 identical over 9 bases. This CDR3 has 15 amino acids. The V and J ends lost 8 bases and 3 bases, in that order; junction bases with no gene match: 11. Looked up from germline, CDR1 is LNHDA and CDR2 is SQIVND (reference sequence). The CDR3: CASSFAGGPIYEQYF. CDR3 in DNA: TGTGCCAGTTCTTTTGCGGGAGGGCCTATCTACGAGCAGTACTTC.

This clone appeared once. The V gene is TRBV4-1, the J gene TRBJ1-2; D gene uncertain. This CDR3 comprises 14 residues. Germline V gene lookup returns CDR1 MGHRA and CDR2 YSYEKL. Trimming took 0 bases from V and 4 from J, leaving 9 bases between them. The CDR3 DNA follows: TGCGCCAGCAGCCAAGATGTAGGGCTCTATGGCTACACCTTC. It encodes CASSQDVGLYGYTF.

This clone was seen once. The rearrangement uses TRBV7-9 and TRBJ2-7, with 10 bases aligning to TRBD1. This CDR3 region has 17 residues. Germline CDR1 reads SEHNR; CDR2 reads FQNEAQ (reference sequence). Trimming at V came to 5 bases and at J to 5 bases, leaving 15 bases not matched to a gene. Here the CDR3 reads CASSKALFRDRGNEQYF. The CDR3 nucleotides are TGTGCCAGCAGCAAAGCTCTATTCCGGGACAGGGGCAACGAGCAGTACTTC.